This TCR beta chain comes out of a study of T cells in Graves' hyperthyroidism and ophthalmopathy. Study in general: Peripheral blood sampling occurred at initial diagnosis, before any treatment.

There were TCR beta CDR3 regions amplified from RNA transcripts. The primer set for the first-round RT-PCR of the TCR CDR3 was HTBI. Each CDR3 protein gets one entry after TCRdb re-called the multiplex PCR reads with MiXCR. Of about 690,000 distinct CDR3 sequences listed, around 15% are singletons. This clonotype was obtained from a man in his fifties or sixties with Graves' hyperthyroidism. The source material was blood.

The CDR3 sequence is CASSQGAGDLDEQYF. The CDR3 nucleotides read TGCGCCAGCAGCCAAGGGGCAGGGGATTTGGACGAGCAGTACTTC. V is TRBV4-1 and J is TRBJ2-7, with D possibly being TRBD1 (6 bases). Trimming cost V 1 base and J 5 bases, with 15 bases left between them. CDR3 length equals 15 residues. The V gene's germline CDR1 is MGHRA and CDR2 YSYEKL.